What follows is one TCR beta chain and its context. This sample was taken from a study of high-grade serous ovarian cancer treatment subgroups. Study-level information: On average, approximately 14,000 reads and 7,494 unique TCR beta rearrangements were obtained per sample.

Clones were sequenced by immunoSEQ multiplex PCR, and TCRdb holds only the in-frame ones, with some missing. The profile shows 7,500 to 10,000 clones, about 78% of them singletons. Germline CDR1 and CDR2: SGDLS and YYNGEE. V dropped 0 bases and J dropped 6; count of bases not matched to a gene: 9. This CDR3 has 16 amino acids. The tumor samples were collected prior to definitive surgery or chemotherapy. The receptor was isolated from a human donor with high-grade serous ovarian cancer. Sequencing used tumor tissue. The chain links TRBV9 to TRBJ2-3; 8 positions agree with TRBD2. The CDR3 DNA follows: TGTGCCAGCAGCGTAGGGTCGGGGGGGGCCGTCGATACGCAGTATTTT. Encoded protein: CASSVGSGGAVDTQYF.